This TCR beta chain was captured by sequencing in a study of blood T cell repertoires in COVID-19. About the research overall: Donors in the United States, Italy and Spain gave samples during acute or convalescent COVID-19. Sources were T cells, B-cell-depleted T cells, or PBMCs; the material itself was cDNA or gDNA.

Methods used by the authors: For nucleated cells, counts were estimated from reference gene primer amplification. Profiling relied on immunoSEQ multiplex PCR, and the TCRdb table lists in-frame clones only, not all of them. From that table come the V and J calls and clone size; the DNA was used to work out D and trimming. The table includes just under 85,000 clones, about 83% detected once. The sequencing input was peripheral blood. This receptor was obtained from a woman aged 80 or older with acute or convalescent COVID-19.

In DNA form, the CDR3 reads TGTGCCAGCAGTTTCGGGCGGGGTCCCTACGAGCAGTACTTC. This sequence encodes CASSFGRGPYEQYF. This chain uses TRBV27 with TRBJ2-7; maybe TRBD2 (6 bases). V was trimmed by 3 bases and J by 2 bases, leaving 11 bases between them. This CDR3 has 14 amino acids. Germline V gene data show CDR1 as MNHEY and CDR2 as SMNVEV (reference sequence).